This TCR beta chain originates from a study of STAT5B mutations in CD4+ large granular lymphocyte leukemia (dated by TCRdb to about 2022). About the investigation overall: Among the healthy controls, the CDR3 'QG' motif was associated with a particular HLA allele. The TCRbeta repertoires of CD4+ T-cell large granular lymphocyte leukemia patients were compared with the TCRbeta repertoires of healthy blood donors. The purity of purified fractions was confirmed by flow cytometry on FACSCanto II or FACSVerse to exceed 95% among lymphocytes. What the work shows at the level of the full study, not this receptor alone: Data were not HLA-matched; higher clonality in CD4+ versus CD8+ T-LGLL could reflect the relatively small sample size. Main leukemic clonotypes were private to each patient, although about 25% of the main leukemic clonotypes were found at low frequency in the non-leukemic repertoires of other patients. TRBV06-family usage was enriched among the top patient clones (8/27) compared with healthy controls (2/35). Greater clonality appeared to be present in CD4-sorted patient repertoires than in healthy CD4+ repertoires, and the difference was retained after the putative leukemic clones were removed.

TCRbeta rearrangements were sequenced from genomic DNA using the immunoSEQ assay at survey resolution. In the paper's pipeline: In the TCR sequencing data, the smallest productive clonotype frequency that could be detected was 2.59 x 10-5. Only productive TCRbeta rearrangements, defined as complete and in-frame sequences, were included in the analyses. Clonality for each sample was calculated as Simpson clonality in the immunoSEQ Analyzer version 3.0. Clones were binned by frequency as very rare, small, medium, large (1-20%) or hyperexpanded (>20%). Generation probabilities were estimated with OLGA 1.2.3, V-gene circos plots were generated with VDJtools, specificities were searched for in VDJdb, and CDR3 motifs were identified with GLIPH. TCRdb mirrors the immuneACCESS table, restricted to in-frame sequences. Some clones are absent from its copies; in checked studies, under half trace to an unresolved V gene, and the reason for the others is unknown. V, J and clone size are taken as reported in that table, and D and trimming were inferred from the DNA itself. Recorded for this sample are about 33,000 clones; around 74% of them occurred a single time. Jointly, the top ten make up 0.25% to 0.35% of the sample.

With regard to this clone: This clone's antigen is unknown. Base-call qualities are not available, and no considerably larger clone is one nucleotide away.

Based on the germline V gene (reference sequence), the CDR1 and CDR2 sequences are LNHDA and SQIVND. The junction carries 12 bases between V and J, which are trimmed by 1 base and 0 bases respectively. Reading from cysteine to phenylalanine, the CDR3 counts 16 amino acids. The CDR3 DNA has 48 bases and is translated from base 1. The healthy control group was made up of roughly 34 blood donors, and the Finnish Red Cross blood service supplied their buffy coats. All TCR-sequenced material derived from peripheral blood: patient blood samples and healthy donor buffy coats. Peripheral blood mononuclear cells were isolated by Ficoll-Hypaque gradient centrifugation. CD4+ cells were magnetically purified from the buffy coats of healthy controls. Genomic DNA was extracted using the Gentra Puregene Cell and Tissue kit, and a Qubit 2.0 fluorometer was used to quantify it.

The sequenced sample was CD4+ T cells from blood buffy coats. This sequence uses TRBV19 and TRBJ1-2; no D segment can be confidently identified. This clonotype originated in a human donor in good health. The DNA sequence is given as TGTGCCAGTAGTATAGGGGGAATTGGGACTAACTATGGCTACACCTTC. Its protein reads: CASSIGGIGTNYGYTF. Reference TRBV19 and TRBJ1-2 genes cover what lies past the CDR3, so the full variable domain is DGGITQSPKYLFRKEGQNVTLSCEQNLNHDAMYWYRQDPGQGLRLIYYSQIVNDFQKGDIAEGYSVSREKKESFPLTVTSAQKNPTAFYLCASSIGGIGTNYGYTFGSGTRLTVV.